The text below deals with one T cell receptor beta chain. Its antigen remains unidentified. Sample-barcoded 5' priming and a J-beta primer mix drove a second PCR of 7 to 11 cycles. One entry per CDR3 protein, called by TCRdb with MiXCR from the 5' RACE reads. The data show 780,000 or so distinct CDR3 sequences, around half seen once. The sample originates from a study of blood T cells in healthy people across ages. This CDR3 has 14 residues. V shed 7 bases, J shed 5 bases, and the junction held 4 bases outside the gene matches. Points from the study as a whole: Investigators viewed diversity estimates from one million T cells as underestimates, the study reported. Among T cells, TCR beta diversity per million cells dropped roughly linearly as age rose. Long-lived donors had more naive CD4+ cells and higher diversity than aged donors.

The genes are TRBV12-3 or TRBV12-4 and TRBJ1-3; 11 nucleotides agree with TRBD1. The TCR was taken from an elderly man in good health. Sequencing was carried out using blood. CDR3 loop: CASTRDRGRNTIYF. The CDR3 DNA is TGTGCCAGCACCCGGGACAGGGGGAGAAACACCATATATTTT.